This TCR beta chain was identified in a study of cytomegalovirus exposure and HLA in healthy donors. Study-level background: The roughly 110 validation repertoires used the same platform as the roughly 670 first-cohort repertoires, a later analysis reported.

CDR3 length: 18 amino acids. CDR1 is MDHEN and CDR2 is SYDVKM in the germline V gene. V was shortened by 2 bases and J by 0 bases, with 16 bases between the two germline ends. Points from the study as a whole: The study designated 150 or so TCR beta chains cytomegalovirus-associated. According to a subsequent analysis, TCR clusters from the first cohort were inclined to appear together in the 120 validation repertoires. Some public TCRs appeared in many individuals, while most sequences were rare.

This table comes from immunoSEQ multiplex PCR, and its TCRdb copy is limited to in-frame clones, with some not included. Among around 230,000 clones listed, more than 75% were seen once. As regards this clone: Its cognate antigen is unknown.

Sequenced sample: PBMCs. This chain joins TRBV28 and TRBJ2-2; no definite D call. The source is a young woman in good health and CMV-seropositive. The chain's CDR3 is CASSLIEYGYPNTGELFF. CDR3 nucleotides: TGTGCCAGCAGTTTAATAGAATACGGGTACCCGAACACCGGGGAGCTGTTTTTT.